This is a list of T cell receptor beta chains from one sample in a study of PD-L1 blockade in urothelial cancer. Clones were read by immunoSEQ multiplex PCR, and TCRdb kept only the in-frame ones, dropping some. The sample has approximately 48,000 clones, more than 65% seen once; the top ten hold 10%. This sample comprised PBMCs, obtained around atezolizumab (anti-PD-L1) treatment. Receptors originate from a man in his sixties or seventies with urothelial cancer. Both conserved end residues are part of each CDR3.

cdr3_length	j_call	v_call	cdr3_aa
14	TRBJ2-3	TRBV14	CASSRKGAWDTQYF
15	TRBJ2-1	TRBV5-1	CASSLESSGTDEQFF
15	TRBJ2-1	TRBV7-9	CASSLSGSSYNEQFF
14	TRBJ2-3	TRBV27	CASSHNGGTDTQYF
14	TRBJ2-1	TRBV2	CASSENSGRAEQFF
14	TRBJ2-7	TRBV28	CASSLGRAKSEQYF
16	TRBJ2-7	TRBV18	CASSPPRTGGSGEQYF
16	TRBJ2-3	TRBV11-2	CASSPRTSGREDTQYF
15	TRBJ1-1	TRBV27	CASSLSPRRGTEAFF
12	TRBJ1-2	TRBV28	CASSKDTHGYTF
12	TRBJ1-2	TRBV6-5	CAVGTVNYGYTF
17	TRBJ1-2	TRBV5-6	CASSRVISPRAFDGYTF
16	TRBJ2-3	TRBV28	CASSLLSGSGSDTQYF
15	TRBJ1-2	TRBV27	CASTQLGTGSYGYTF
17	TRBJ2-1	TRBV4-1	CASSQEAQSAGYNEQFF
13	TRBJ2-2	TRBV29-1	CSLVGGRSGELFF
15	TRBJ2-2	TRBV5-1	CASESAGGQTGELFF
14	TRBJ2-3	TRBV2	CASSELRSADTQYF
15	TRBJ2-1	TRBV2	CASSELAGSYNEQFF
15	TRBJ1-4	TRBV5-1	CASSLGQGTNEKLFF
14	TRBJ1-1	TRBV27	CASSGYRGRAEAFF
13	TRBJ2-7	TRBV6-5	CASSRDWDYEQYF
14	TRBJ2-7	TRBV19	CASSTVADQYEQYF
13	TRBJ1-1	TRBV15	CATSPDRNTEAFF
15	TRBJ1-2	TRBV5-1	CASSEGTGGAYGYTF
15	TRBJ2-1	TRBV10-1	CASSEPGTGSNEQFF
17	TRBJ2-1	TRBV11-2	CASSPSGAGGPRNEQFF
14	TRBJ2-7	TRBV10-3	CAISESSVSYEQYF
15	TRBJ2-3	TRBV29-1	CSVEGQSTSTDTQYF
15	TRBJ2-5	TRBV16	CASSQLVGVGETQYF
12	TRBJ2-3	TRBV19	CASISSTDTQYF
14	TRBJ2-1	TRBV5-4	CASSFLRGSDEQFF
12	TRBJ2-1	TRBV4-1	CASSLQGNEQFF
13	TRBJ1-2	TRBV7-9	CASSLGGDYGYTF
15	TRBJ1-2	TRBV5-1	CASSLATGSGDGYTF
15	TRBJ2-7	TRBV27	CASSLSMGGLATQYF
16	TRBJ1-5	TRBV5-1	CASSQEVQDRDQPQHF
14	TRBJ2-7	TRBV5-1	CASSLSSEGNNMAF
15	TRBJ2-7	TRBV21-1	CASSKASTGGYEQYF
15	TRBJ1-1	TRBV5-1	CASSFLDILNTEAFF
14	TRBJ2-5	TRBV5-5	CASSPGLLQETQYF
15	TRBJ2-5	TRBV5-8	CASSWEPGQGKSRYF
18	TRBJ1-5	TRBV6-1	CASSEAADRVGSRQPQHF
15	TRBJ1-1	TRBV30	CAWSVGAGLNTEAFF
15	TRBJ1-3	TRBV28	CASSTYRGSGNTIYF
18	TRBJ2-3	TRBV4-2	CASSQDPLAGVSGDTQYF
12	TRBJ1-1	TRBV2	CASCGRHTEAFF
13	TRBJ2-5	TRBV5-1	CASSLGLEETQYF
14	TRBJ2-1	TRBV29-1	CSSDRAGTYNEQFF
15	TRBJ1-5	TRBV5-1	CASSLDGDSNQPQHF
13	TRBJ1-1	TRBV7-6	CASRATGRPEAFF